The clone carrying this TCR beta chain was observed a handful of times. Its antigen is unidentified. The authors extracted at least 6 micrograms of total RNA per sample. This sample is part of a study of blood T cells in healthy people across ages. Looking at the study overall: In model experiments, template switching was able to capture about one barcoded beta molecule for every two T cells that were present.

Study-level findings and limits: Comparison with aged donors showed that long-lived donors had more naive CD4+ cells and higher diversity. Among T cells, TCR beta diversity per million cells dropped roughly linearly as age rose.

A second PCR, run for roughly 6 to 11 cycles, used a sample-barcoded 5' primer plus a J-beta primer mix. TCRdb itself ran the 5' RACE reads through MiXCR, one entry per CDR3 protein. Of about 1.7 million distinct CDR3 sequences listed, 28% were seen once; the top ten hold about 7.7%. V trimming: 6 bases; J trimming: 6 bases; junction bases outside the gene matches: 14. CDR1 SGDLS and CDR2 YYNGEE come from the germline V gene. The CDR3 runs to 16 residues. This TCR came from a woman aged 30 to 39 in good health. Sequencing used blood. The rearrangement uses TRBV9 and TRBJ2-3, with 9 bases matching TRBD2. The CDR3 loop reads CASTEERGALEDTQYF. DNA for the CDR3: TGTGCCAGCACCGAGGAGCGGGGGGCCCTCGAGGATACGCAGTATTTT.